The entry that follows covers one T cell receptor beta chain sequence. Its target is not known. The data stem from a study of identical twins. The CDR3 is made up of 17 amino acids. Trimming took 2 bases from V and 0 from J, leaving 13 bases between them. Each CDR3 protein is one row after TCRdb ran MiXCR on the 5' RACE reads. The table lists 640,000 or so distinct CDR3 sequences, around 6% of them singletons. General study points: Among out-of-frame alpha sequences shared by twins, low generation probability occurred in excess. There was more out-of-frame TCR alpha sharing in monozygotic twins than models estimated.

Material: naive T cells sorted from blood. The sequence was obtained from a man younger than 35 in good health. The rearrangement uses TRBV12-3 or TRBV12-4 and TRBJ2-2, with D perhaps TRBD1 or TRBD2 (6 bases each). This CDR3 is CASSLLGGTPNTGELFF. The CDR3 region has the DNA TGTGCCAGCAGTTTATTAGGGGGGACTCCGAACACCGGGGAGCTGTTTTTT.